The 28 T cell receptor beta chains listed next were all sequenced from one sample in a study of blood T cell repertoires in COVID-19. Profiling relied on immunoSEQ multiplex PCR, and the TCRdb table lists in-frame clones only, not all of them. Of about 480,000 clones detected, approximately 88% appear once; the ten largest clones hold 1.5% to 2%. The sequenced sample consisted of PBMCs or T cells enriched from blood (not recorded which). The receptors originated from a woman aged 40-49 years who had recovered from COVID-19.

The chain recombines TRBV6-2 or TRBV6-3 with TRBJ1-5; 12 nucleotides agree with TRBD1. Trimming took 5 bases from V and 6 from J; bases not matched to a gene: 20. The CDR3 is 20 residues long. In germline, CDR1 is MNHEY, CDR2 SVGEGT. CDR3 region: CASSILLNLIGTGGGQPQHF. The CDR3 nucleotides read TGTGCCAGCAGTATTCTTTTAAACCTCATAGGGACAGGGGGCGGTCAGCCCCAGCATTTT.

The chain combines TRBV5-1 with TRBJ1-5; the D gene is possibly TRBD1 (6 bases). V dropped 1 base and J dropped 3 bases, with 11 bases sitting between them. CDR1 and CDR2 from the germline V gene are SGHRS and YFSETQ. CDR3 length: 15 residues. The DNA of the CDR3 is TGCGCCAGCAGCTTGTCAGGGGCATTCAATCAGCCCCAGCATTTT. Protein: CASSLSGAFNQPQHF.

The sample holds one count of this clone. The chain recombines TRBV5-1 with TRBJ2-7; 9 nucleotides align to TRBD1. V dropped 0 bases and J dropped 2; count of bases not matched to a gene: 3. There are 15 residues in the CDR3. Germline V gene data show CDR1 as SGHRS and CDR2 as YFSETQ. The CDR3 sequence is CASSLGDRDAYEQYF. The CDR3, as DNA: TGCGCCAGCAGCTTGGGGGACAGGGATGCCTACGAGCAGTACTTC.

The V gene is TRBV27, the J gene TRBJ1-1, with D maybe TRBD1 (5 bases). The V end was cut by 7 bases, the J end by 5 bases, with 20 bases between. Germline V lookup: CDR1 MNHEY, CDR2 SMNVEV (reference sequence). The CDR3 covers 15 residues. This CDR3 reads CASKHRGAGGTEAFF. The CDR3 DNA reads as TGTGCCAGCAAACACCGAGGAGCGGGGGGGACTGAAGCTTTCTTT.

In regard to this clone: The identical CDR3 is also encoded by other nucleotide sequences in the sample. The V and J genes are TRBV6-5 and TRBJ1-1; a weak D match, TRBD1 (5 bases). The CDR3 is 13 amino acids. CDR1 and CDR2 (germline): MNHEY, SVGAGI. Trimming shortened V by 6 bases and J by 1 base, and 9 bases separated the two germline ends. The CDR3: CASRATGNTEAFF. In nucleotides, the CDR3 is TGTGCCAGCAGAGCTACAGGGAACACTGAAGCTTTCTTT.

Here the CDR3 reads CASRPAGTEGNEQFF. The CDR3 DNA follows: TGTGCCAGCAGACCGGCCGGGACGGAGGGGAATGAGCAGTTCTTC. The V gene is TRBV7-9, the J gene TRBJ2-1, with D maybe TRBD2 (6 bases). V gave up 6 bases and J gave up 7 bases, with 19 bases separating them. The CDR3 is 15 residues long. CDR1 and CDR2 from the germline V gene are SEHNR and FQNEAQ (reference sequence). Full variable domain (missing parts from reference TRBV7-9 and TRBJ2-1): DTGVSQNPRHKITKRGQNVTFRCDPISEHNRLYWYRQTLGQGPEFLTYFQNEAQLEKSRLLSDRFSAERPKGSFSTLEIQRTEQGDSAMYLCASRPAGTEGNEQFFGPGTRLTVL.

This chain connects TRBV25-1 to TRBJ1-4; D ambiguous. V was cut by 2 bases and J by 0 bases, with 10 bases left in between. This CDR3 has 16 amino acids. The germline V gene has CDR1 MGHDK and CDR2 SYGVNS. DNA of the CDR3: TGTGCCAGCAGTGAAGAGTCGGGATCAACTAATGAAAAACTGTTTTTT. It is translated as CASSEESGSTNEKLFF.

V and J are TRBV5-4 and TRBJ1-2; D gene unclear. CDR3 length: 12 amino acids. Germline CDR1 SGHNT, CDR2 YYREEE (reference sequence). Trimming removed 5 bases at V and 4 bases at J, with 9 bases between. The CDR3 DNA follows: TGTGCCAGCAGTTCAGAGGGCTATGGCTACACCTTC. It translates to CASSSEGYGYTF. Full variable domain (missing parts from reference TRBV5-4 and TRBJ1-2): ETGVTQSPTHLIKTRGQQVTLRCSSQSGHNTVSWYQQALGQGPQFIFQYYREEENGRGNFPPRFSGLQFPNYSSELNVNALELDDSALYLCASSSEGYGYTFGSGTRLTVV.

The chain carries TRBV9 and TRBJ1-1; 9 bases agree with TRBD1. The V segment lost 4 bases and the J segment 1 base; nucleotides outside the gene matches: 8. The CDR3 extends over 16 amino acids. Per germline, CDR1 SGDLS and CDR2 YYNGEE. The CDR3 here is CASSLTGGGKNTEAFF. The CDR3 coding sequence is TGTGCCAGCAGCTTAACAGGGGGCGGGAAGAACACTGAAGCTTTCTTT.

The chain recombines TRBV5-1 with TRBJ1-4; D is perhaps TRBD1 (6 bases). This CDR3 region has 16 residues. Trimming shortened V by 4 bases and J by 7 bases, and 20 bases separated the two germline ends. Germline V gene data show CDR1 as SGHRS and CDR2 as YFSETQ. In DNA, the CDR3 is TGCGCCAGCAGCCGGGAGCGGGGGGCACGGGGTGAAAAACTGTTTTTT. It yields the protein CASSRERGARGEKLFF.

The rearrangement links TRBV6-5 to TRBJ2-1, with 14 bases aligning to TRBD2. J gave up 10 bases and V 7 bases, and 6 bases lay outside the gene matches. CDR1 and CDR2 (germline): MNHEY, SVGAGI. This CDR3 has 14 amino acids. This CDR3 is CASTGTSGSEEQFF. The CDR3 DNA reads as TGTGCCAGCACCGGGACTAGCGGGAGTGAAGAGCAGTTCTTC.

V gene TRBV12-3 or TRBV12-4 combines with J gene TRBJ1-2; D unresolved. The V gene lost 3 bases and the J gene lost 2 bases, with 7 bases spanning the gap. There are 13 residues in the CDR3. The CDR3 region has the DNA TGTGCCAGCAGTTTGTCAGCGAACTATGGCTACACCTTC. Encoded protein: CASSLSANYGYTF.

On this clone itself: One junction end disagrees with the germline gene, perhaps due to a read error. The chain couples TRBV7-9 to TRBJ2-7; 9 bases agree with TRBD1. CDR1 is SEHNR, CDR2 FQNEAQ, per germline (reference sequence). The CDR3 totals 14 residues. In nucleotides, the CDR3 is TGCGCCAGCAGACGGGGACAGGGTTCCTCCGAGCAGTACTTC. Translating it yields CASRRGQGSSEQYF.

The rearrangement links TRBV13 to TRBJ2-5; D is possibly TRBD2 (5 bases). This CDR3 has 12 residues. Per the germline V gene, CDR1 is PRHDT and CDR2 is FYEKMQ (reference sequence). Trimming stripped 4 bases from V and 5 bases from J, with 8 bases between. The CDR3 loop reads CASSWGVETQYF. The CDR3 DNA is TGTGCCAGCAGCTGGGGAGTGGAGACCCAGTACTTC.

The rearrangement links TRBV7-8 to TRBJ1-5; no definite D call. CDR3 length: 14 residues. Per germline, CDR1 SGHVS and CDR2 FQNEAQ. The ends were cut back, 5 bases at V and 5 bases at J, with 13 bases in the middle. Here the CDR3 DNA reads TGTGCCAGCAGCCTTCGGCGACTTGATCAGCCCCAGCATTTT. Residues: CASSLRRLDQPQHF.

The genes are TRBV24-1 and TRBJ1-1; maybe TRBD1 (6 bases). CDR3 length: 17 amino acids. Germline-derived CDR1 and CDR2 are KGHDR and SFDVKD. The V and J ends lost 8 bases and 1 base respectively, with 22 bases between them. The CDR3 nucleotides are TGTGCCACCAAGGGCCGCGGCACAGGGAGGGGGAACACTGAAGCTTTCTTT. It specifies CATKGRGTGRGNTEAFF.

The chain is built from TRBV4-1 and TRBJ1-1; D gene ambiguous. The CDR3 is 15 residues long. Germline CDR1 and CDR2: MGHRA and YSYEKL. Trimming stripped 5 bases from V and 0 bases from J, with 13 bases between. The CDR3 reads CASSYRSSMNTEAFF. The CDR3, as DNA: TGCGCCAGCAGCTACAGATCCTCCATGAACACTGAAGCTTTCTTT.

The chain joins TRBV6-2 or TRBV6-3 to TRBJ2-7, with a weak D call TRBD1 (5 bases). With 3 bases removed from V and 4 bases from J, the gap between germline ends came to 10 bases. Germline V gives CDR1 MNHEY, CDR2 SVGEGT. The CDR3 length is 13 residues. DNA for the CDR3: TGTGCCAGCAGTTATTCGGACACATACGAGCAGTACTTC. Residues: CASSYSDTYEQYF.

The chain couples TRBV28 to TRBJ1-2; D unresolved. CDR1 MDHEN and CDR2 SYDVKM come from the germline V gene. The CDR3 totals 12 residues. Trimming took 7 bases from V and 4 from J, leaving 10 bases between them. The CDR3 nucleotides read TGTGCCAGCAATCCAGGCAGCTATGGCTACACCTTC. The encoded protein is CASNPGSYGYTF.

V gene TRBV28 combines with J gene TRBJ1-5; unclear D gene. With 5 bases removed from V and 4 bases from J, the gap between germline ends came to 18 bases. The CDR3 consists of 16 residues. Looked up from germline, CDR1 is MDHEN and CDR2 is SYDVKM. The CDR3: CASSPTRAGMNQPQHF. As DNA, the CDR3 is TGTGCCAGCAGTCCCACACGGGCCGGGATGAATCAGCCCCAGCATTTT.

This chain connects TRBV5-5 to TRBJ2-6; D might be TRBD1 (5 bases). V lost 2 bases to trimming and J lost 4 bases, with 7 bases between them. From germline, CDR1 is SGHKS and CDR2 YYEKEE (reference sequence). The CDR3 spans 14 residues. The CDR3, as DNA: TGTGCCAGCAGCTTTGGGGCCGGGGCCAACGTCCTGACTTTC. Its translation: CASSFGAGANVLTF.

The rearrangement links TRBV7-2 to TRBJ2-5; 9 bases are shared with TRBD1. The germline gives CDR1 SGHTA, CDR2 FQGNSA. This CDR3 region has 16 residues. With 5 bases clipped from V and 4 bases from J, the junction kept 11 bases outside the gene matches. The DNA of the CDR3 is TGTGCCAGCAGCAGACCCGGGACAGGGAGCGGAGAGACCCAGTACTTC. Its protein is CASSRPGTGSGETQYF.

J is TRBJ1-4 and V is TRBV9; D call uncertain. Trimming cost V 0 bases and J 8 bases, with 17 bases left between them. This CDR3 has 16 residues. Germline-derived CDR1 and CDR2 are SGDLS and YYNGEE. CDR3 residues: CASSVASGEYGEKLFF. Here the CDR3 DNA reads TGTGCCAGCAGCGTAGCTTCCGGCGAATACGGGGAAAAACTGTTTTTT.

The chain uses TRBV3-1 (or the pseudogene TRBV3-2) and TRBJ1-5; D is possibly TRBD1 (6 bases). CDR1 is LGHDT and CDR2 is YNNKEL in the germline V gene (reference sequence). The CDR3 spans 14 residues. Trimming removed 0 bases from V and 7 bases from J, with 10 bases in between. In DNA form, the CDR3 reads TGTGCCAGCAGCCAAGACAGCGGGGGCCAGCCCCAGCATTTT. It specifies CASSQDSGGQPQHF.

A single count supports this clone. V usage is TRBV30 and J usage is TRBJ1-6; TRBD1 matches 8 bases. V lost 5 bases and J lost 10; bases outside the gene matches: 13. In germline, CDR1 is GTSNPN, CDR2 SVGIG (reference sequence). This CDR3 is built from 15 residues. The CDR3 nucleotides are TGTGCCTGGGTACGGACAGGGCGAGGAAACTCACCCCTCCACTTT. Its translation: CAWVRTGRGNSPLHF.

The genes are TRBV12-3 or TRBV12-4 and TRBJ1-2; perhaps TRBD1 as D (5 bases). V lost 3 bases, J lost 5 bases, and 10 bases lay in between. This CDR3 comprises 13 residues. This chain's CDR3 is CASSFGGGYGYTF. CDR3 DNA sequence: TGTGCCAGCAGTTTTGGGGGAGGGTATGGCTACACCTTC.

The chain is built from TRBV4-2 and TRBJ2-3, with TRBD2 matching over 7 bases. V trimming: 1 base; J trimming: 2 bases; junction bases outside the gene matches: 6. This CDR3 has 16 amino acids. Germline V gene data show CDR1 as LGHNA and CDR2 as YNFKEQ. CDR3 amino acids: CASSQVLAPATDTQYF. DNA of the CDR3: TGTGCCAGCAGCCAAGTACTAGCGCCTGCCACAGATACGCAGTATTTT.

The DNA of the CDR3 is TGTGCCACTCGCGAGGGGGCTGTGGCTGGAAACACCATATATTTT. Translation: CATREGAVAGNTIYF. The chain uses TRBV10-3 and TRBJ1-3; 7 bases align to TRBD1. The ends lost 10 bases at V and 2 bases at J; junction bases unmatched: 11. Looked up from germline, CDR1 is ENHRY and CDR2 is SYGVKD. The length of the CDR3 is 15 residues.